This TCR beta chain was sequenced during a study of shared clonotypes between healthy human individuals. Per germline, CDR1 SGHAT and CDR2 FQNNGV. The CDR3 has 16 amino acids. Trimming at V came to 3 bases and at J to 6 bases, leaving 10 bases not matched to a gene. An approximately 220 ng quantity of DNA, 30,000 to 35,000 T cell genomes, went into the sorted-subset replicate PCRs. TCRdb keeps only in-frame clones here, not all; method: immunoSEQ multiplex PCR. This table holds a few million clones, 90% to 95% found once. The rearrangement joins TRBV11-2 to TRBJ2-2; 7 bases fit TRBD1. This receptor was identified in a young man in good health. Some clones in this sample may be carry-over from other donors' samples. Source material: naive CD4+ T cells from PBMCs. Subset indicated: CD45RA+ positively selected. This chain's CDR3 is CASSLRQGVEAGELFF. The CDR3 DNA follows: TGTGCCAGCAGCTTGAGACAGGGCGTAGAGGCCGGGGAGCTGTTTTTT.